A single sample gave rise to the 25 T cell receptor beta chains below, sequenced in a study of technical replicates of blood from a handful of donors. The protocol was immunoSEQ multiplex PCR, while the TCRdb copy is restricted to in-frame clones and leaves out a portion. Among tens of thousands of clones, 85% to 95% were seen once, and the ten largest hold roughly 0.25%. Input material: T cells isolated from PBMCs. These TCRs come from a human donor in good health.

This clone was recorded once. This chain links TRBV5-5 with TRBJ2-1, with TRBD2 identical over 12 bases. With V trimmed by 4 bases and J by 6 bases, 5 bases remained unmatched. Per the germline V gene, CDR1 is SGHKS and CDR2 is YYEKEE (reference sequence). There are 15 residues in the CDR3. The CDR3 spells CASSVTSGGFNEQFF. CDR3 bases: TGTGCCAGCAGCGTTACTAGCGGGGGGTTCAATGAGCAGTTCTTC.

The V gene is TRBV5-4, the J gene TRBJ2-3; TRBD1 aligns across 7 bases. Trimming took 0 bases from V and 2 from J; bases not matched to a gene: 6. The CDR3 has 16 amino acids. In germline, CDR1 is SGHNT, CDR2 YYREEE (reference sequence). CDR3: CASSLARGGHTDTQYF. The CDR3 DNA sequence: TGTGCCAGCAGCTTGGCGCGAGGGGGCCACACAGATACGCAGTATTTT.

This clone was detected only once. This chain connects TRBV5-6 to TRBJ2-1, with 7 bases that match TRBD2. CDR3 length equals 15 residues. J lost 4 bases, V lost 2 bases, and 6 bases had no gene match. Germline V gene data show CDR1 as SGHDT and CDR2 as YYEEEE. The CDR3 bases are TGTGCCAGCAGCTTCGGTCTAGCGGAGTACAATGAGCAGTTCTTC. Residues: CASSFGLAEYNEQFF.

The chain combines TRBV19 with TRBJ1-4; D is ambiguous. Germline loops: CDR1 LNHDA, CDR2 SQIVND (reference sequence). V was clipped by 6 bases and J by 0 bases, with 14 bases between them. This CDR3 is 16 amino acids long. The CDR3 is CASRQTTPATNEKLFF. DNA of the CDR3: TGTGCCAGTAGGCAAACTACCCCTGCAACTAATGAAAAACTGTTTTTT.

The chain combines TRBV5-1 with TRBJ2-1, with 7 bases identical to TRBD2. The CDR3 runs to 16 residues. CDR1 SGHRS and CDR2 YFSETQ come from the germline V gene. Trimming removed 0 bases from V and 0 bases from J; junction bases left unmatched: 3. CDR3 nucleotides: TGCGCCAGCAGCTTGGAAAGCGGGATCTCCTACAATGAGCAGTTCTTC. It yields the protein CASSLESGISYNEQFF.

CDR3 loop: CASSYGRSSYEQYF. CDR3 in DNA: TGTGCCAGCAGTTACGGGAGAAGCTCCTACGAGCAGTACTTC. The rearrangement links TRBV6-6 to TRBJ2-7, with a weak D call TRBD2 (5 bases). V lost 2 bases and J lost 0, with 8 bases in between. The germline CDR1 and CDR2 sequences are MNHNY and SVGAGI (reference sequence). This CDR3 has 14 amino acids.

V is TRBV6-5 and J is TRBJ2-1, with D perhaps matching TRBD1 (7 bases). V lost 8 bases and J lost 4, with 18 bases in between. The germline CDR1 and CDR2 sequences are MNHEY and SVGAGI. This CDR3 is built from 15 residues. CDR3 nucleotides: TGTGCCAGCCGGCGGCGGGGACAGTTTTACAATGAGCAGTTCTTC. Translated: CASRRRGQFYNEQFF.

The CDR3 region has the DNA TGTGCCAGCAGCCAAGTGCAGTCCTCGAACACCGGGGAGCTGTTTTTT. Its translation is CASSQVQSSNTGELFF. V and J are TRBV14 and TRBJ2-2; D uncertain. The CDR3 totals 16 residues. The V end was cut by 1 base, the J end by 0 bases, with 9 bases between. CDR1 and CDR2 (germline): SGHDN, FVKESK.

In DNA, the CDR3 is TGTGCCAGCAGTTACAGGACTAGCGCTTACAATGAGCAGTTCTTC. Translating gives CASSYRTSAYNEQFF. This chain joins TRBV6-5 and TRBJ2-1, with 9 bases matching TRBD2. CDR3 length: 15 amino acids. Germline V gives CDR1 MNHEY, CDR2 SVGAGI. The junction had 3 bases not matched to a gene; V was cut back by 2 bases and J by 4 bases.

The DNA for the CDR3 is TGTGCCAGCAGCTTAGCGGCCCCGTACAATGAGCAGTTCTTC. It translates to CASSLAAPYNEQFF. This chain links TRBV7-9 with TRBJ2-1; no firm D call. This CDR3 has 14 residues. Germline V gene sequence: CDR1 SEHNR, CDR2 FQNEAQ (reference sequence). With 0 bases removed from V and 4 bases from J, the gap between germline ends came to 7 bases.

This chain uses TRBV4-1 with TRBJ2-6, with 8 nucleotides matching TRBD2. With V trimmed by 6 bases and J by 4 bases, 17 bases remained unmatched. The CDR3 totals 19 residues. CDR1 is MGHRA, CDR2 YSYEKL, per germline. The CDR3 nucleotides are TGCGCCAGCAGGCGGGGGGCATCCTTATTCACTCCGGGGGCCAACGTCCTGACTTTC. It translates to CASRRGASLFTPGANVLTF.

V is TRBV27 and J is TRBJ2-1, with 9 bases identical to TRBD2. The germline gives CDR1 MNHEY, CDR2 SMNVEV (reference sequence). V gave up 4 bases and J gave up 7 bases; unmatched junction bases: 8. The CDR3 spans 15 residues. CDR3 in DNA: TGTGCCAGCAGTTCCTACTTAGCGGGGGAGAATGAGCAGTTCTTC. Translating gives CASSSYLAGENEQFF.

The J gene is TRBJ2-1, the V gene TRBV6-1; 10 bases match TRBD2. Germline V gene sequence: CDR1 MNHNS, CDR2 SASEGT. The CDR3 loop spans 15 amino acids. V dropped 5 bases and J dropped 3; count of bases not matched to a gene: 4. In nucleotides, the CDR3 is TGTGCCAGCAGTACCGGACTAGCGGTCTACAATGAGCAGTTCTTC. It specifies CASSTGLAVYNEQFF.

The chain has TRBV25-1 and TRBJ2-7; 12 positions agree with TRBD2. Trimming at V came to 1 base and at J to 10 bases, leaving 5 bases not matched to a gene. Per the germline V gene, CDR1 is MGHDK and CDR2 is SYGVNS. The CDR3 runs 14 residues. CDR3 loop: CASSESRTSGVQYF. The CDR3 nucleotides are TGTGCCAGCAGTGAATCGCGGACTAGCGGGGTTCAGTACTTC.

The V gene is TRBV5-1, the J gene TRBJ2-7; D might be TRBD1 (6 bases). Trimming removed 2 bases from V and 6 bases from J, with 6 bases in between. CDR1 and CDR2 (germline): SGHRS, YFSETQ. The CDR3 has 11 residues. The CDR3 DNA is TGCGCCAGCAGCTTAGGGGGCGAGCAGTACTTC. Its translation: CASSLGGEQYF.

This clone was picked up one time. CDR3 amino acids: CASSRQGATNEKLFF. For the CDR3, the DNA is TGTGCCAGCAGTCGACAGGGAGCAACTAATGAAAAACTGTTTTTT. V is TRBV6-6 and J is TRBJ1-4; 7 bases match TRBD1. J lost 0 bases, V lost 5 bases, and 3 bases had no gene match. CDR3 length: 15 amino acids. Per the germline V gene, CDR1 is MNHNY and CDR2 is SVGAGI (reference sequence).

This chain joins TRBV30 and TRBJ1-2, with 9 bases fitting TRBD1. Trimming cost V 5 bases and J 13 bases; bases outside gene matches: 17. Germline V gene lookup returns CDR1 GTSNPN and CDR2 SVGIG (reference sequence). The CDR3 extends over 14 amino acids. CDR3 nucleotide sequence: TGTGCCTGGCTTCATCGAGGACAGGGGCCCGATGGCACCTTC. This codes for CAWLHRGQGPDGTF.

The chain employs TRBV5-4 and TRBJ2-7, with TRBD2 identical over 7 bases. The trim removed 5 bases at V and 2 bases at J, leaving 7 bases unmatched. Germline assignment: CDR1 SGHNT and CDR2 YYREEE (reference sequence). This CDR3 comprises 14 residues. The CDR3 is CASSFGGGPYEQYF. The CDR3 region has the DNA TGTGCCAGCAGTTTCGGCGGGGGACCCTACGAGCAGTACTTC.

The J gene is TRBJ2-7, the V gene TRBV12-5, with D unresolved. Germline-derived CDR1 and CDR2 are LGHNT and FRNRAP. Trimming removed 4 bases at V and 2 bases at J, with 6 bases between. The CDR3 extends over 12 amino acids. CDR3 DNA: TGTGCTAGTGGTTCTCCCCCCTACGAGCAGTACTTC. This sequence encodes CASGSPPYEQYF.

The rearrangement links TRBV7-9 to TRBJ2-7; 13 bases align to TRBD2. Germline CDR1 SEHNR, CDR2 FQNEAQ (reference sequence). The CDR3 spans 15 residues. Trimming removed 3 bases from V and 4 bases from J; junction bases left unmatched: 3. CDR3 bases: TGTGCCAGCAGCTTCCGACTAGCGGGAGGTTACGAGCAGTACTTC. Translated, it gives CASSFRLAGGYEQYF.

The rearrangement joins TRBV7-9 to TRBJ2-5, with D possibly being TRBD1 (6 bases). Germline-derived CDR1 and CDR2 are SEHNR and FQNEAQ (reference sequence). Trimming pared 4 bases from V and 1 base from J, leaving 7 bases between. The CDR3 covers 13 residues. The CDR3 protein is CASSSQGQETQYF. The CDR3 DNA reads as TGTGCCAGCAGCTCACAGGGCCAAGAGACCCAGTACTTC.

This chain connects TRBV7-9 to TRBJ2-2; a weak D match, TRBD1 (6 bases). The germline V gene encodes CDR1 SEHNR and CDR2 FQNEAQ (reference sequence). V lost 5 bases to trimming and J lost 5 bases, with 15 bases between them. The CDR3 spans 15 residues. CDR3 region: CASSPPGEKTGELFF. The CDR3 coding sequence is TGTGCCAGCAGCCCCCCAGGGGAGAAAACCGGGGAGCTGTTTTTT.

V is TRBV20-1 and J is TRBJ1-1; D gene unclear. The CDR3 has 10 residues. The germline gives CDR1 DFQATT, CDR2 SNEGSKA (reference sequence). V was shortened by 4 bases and J by 6 bases, with 6 bases between the two germline ends. Written as DNA, the CDR3 is TGCAGTGCTACGGTGGCTGAAGCTTTCTTT. Its translation: CSATVAEAFF.

The chain couples TRBV27 to TRBJ2-7; D not certain. Germline loops: CDR1 MNHEY, CDR2 SMNVEV (reference sequence). This CDR3 is 13 amino acids long. The V end was cut by 2 bases, the J end by 2 bases, with 7 bases between. The CDR3 DNA follows: TGTGCCAGCAGTTTAAGCGCTACCTACGAGCAGTACTTC. Encoded protein: CASSLSATYEQYF.

The rearrangement joins TRBV7-8 to TRBJ2-2, with D possibly being TRBD2 (6 bases). Germline lookup yields CDR1 SGHVS and CDR2 FQNEAQ. The CDR3 runs 17 residues. V lost 4 bases and J 2 bases, leaving 17 bases between the germline ends. The CDR3 region is CASSSARRGLNTGELFF. The CDR3 DNA reads TGTGCCAGCAGCTCGGCAAGAAGGGGACTCAACACCGGGGAGCTGTTTTTT.